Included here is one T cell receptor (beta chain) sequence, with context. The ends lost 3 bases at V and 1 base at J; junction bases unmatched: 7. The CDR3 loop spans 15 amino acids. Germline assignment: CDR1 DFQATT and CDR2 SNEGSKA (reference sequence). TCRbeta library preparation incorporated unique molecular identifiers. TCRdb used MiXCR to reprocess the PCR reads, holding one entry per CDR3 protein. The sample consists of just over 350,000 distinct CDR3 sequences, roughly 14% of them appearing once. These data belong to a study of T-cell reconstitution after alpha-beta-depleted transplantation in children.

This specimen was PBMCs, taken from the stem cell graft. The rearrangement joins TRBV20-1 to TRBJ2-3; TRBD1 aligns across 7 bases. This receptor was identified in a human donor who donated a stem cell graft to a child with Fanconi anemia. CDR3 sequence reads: CSASGTAQGTDTQYF. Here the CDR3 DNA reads TGCAGTGCTAGCGGGACAGCCCAAGGCACAGATACGCAGTATTTT.